This T cell receptor (beta chain) was recovered during a study of T cell responses to AZD1222 COVID-19 vaccine. Study results and limitations: Spike-specific TCR breadth and depth were elevated following two AZD1222 doses.

The protocol was immunoSEQ multiplex PCR, while the TCRdb copy is restricted to in-frame clones and leaves out a portion. The sample yields some 97,000 clones, around nine tenths seen once. This CDR3 comprises 17 residues. Germline loops: CDR1 SGHRS, CDR2 YFSETQ. Unmatched junction bases numbered 4, after V lost 2 bases and J lost 0 bases. On this clone itself: Its antigen is currently unknown.

The J gene is TRBJ1-3, the V gene TRBV5-1; 11 nucleotides match TRBD1. The sequenced sample was peripheral blood, obtained on day 0 of AZD1222 vaccination. The receptor was isolated from an adult in good health. The CDR3 bases are TGCGCCAGCAGCTTTATCGGACAGGGGGCCTCTGGAAACACCATATATTTT. Protein sequence: CASSFIGQGASGNTIYF.